Listed below are T cell receptor beta chains from one sample, sequenced in a study of blood T cell repertoires in COVID-19. Generated by immunoSEQ multiplex PCR, the TCRdb table keeps only in-frame clones and is missing some. The repertoire holds 300,000 to 350,000 clones, with roughly 87% as singletons. The sample consisted of PBMCs or T cells enriched from blood (not recorded which). These receptors were collected from a woman aged 25 to 39 who had recovered from COVID-19. Each CDR3 is given with its conserved first and last residue. D genes are given only for firm matches. Rows give clone size only sometimes, using once, few, many, or a class for an expanded clone.

>14|.|TRBJ2-4|TRBV4-1|.
CASSPDRLKNIQYF
TGCGCCAGCAGCCCCGACAGGCTGAAAAACATTCAGTACTTC
>14|.|TRBJ1-6|TRBV6-5|.
CGGRRQANNSPLHF
TGTGGGGGCAGGCGCCAAGCAAATAATTCACCCCTCCACTTT
>15|.|TRBJ2-1|TRBV15|.
CATSRDGQAYNEQFF
TGTGCCACCAGCAGAGATGGTCAGGCCTACAATGAGCAGTTCTTC
>13|.|TRBJ2-3|TRBV2|TRBD2
CASRTSGADTQYF
TGTGCCAGCCGGACTAGCGGGGCCGATACGCAGTATTTT
>11|few|TRBJ1-1|TRBV20-1|TRBD1
CSADRDTEAFF
TGCAGTGCCGACAGGGACACTGAAGCTTTCTTT
>16|.|TRBJ1-5|TRBV5-1|TRBD1
CASSLGQGGSNQPQHF
TGCGCCAGCAGCTTGGGACAGGGGGGGAGCAATCAGCCCCAGCATTTT
>17|.|TRBJ1-4|TRBV3-1/TRBV3-2|TRBD1
CASSQDSGQATNEKLFF
TGTGCCAGCAGCCAAGATTCTGGACAGGCAACTAATGAAAAACTGTTTTTT
>18|.|TRBJ2-3|TRBV6-2/TRBV6-3|TRBD2
CASSLITAFGGASDTQYF
TGTGCCAGCAGTTTAATCACTGCTTTCGGGGGGGCCTCGGATACGCAGTATTTT
>15|.|TRBJ2-5|TRBV4-3|TRBD2
CASSRGRGARETQYF
TGCGCCAGCAGCCGAGGGCGGGGGGCGCGGGAGACCCAGTACTTC
>15|.|TRBJ1-4|TRBV18|TRBD1
CASSPPGQGSEKLFF
TGTGCCAGCTCACCACCGGGACAGGGCAGCGAAAAACTGTTTTTT
>15|.|TRBJ1-1|TRBV6-2/TRBV6-3|TRBD1
CASSGLQGARTEAFF
TGTGCCAGCAGTGGACTACAGGGGGCAAGGACTGAAGCTTTCTTT
>15|.|TRBJ1-5|TRBV15|.
CATSRDLTDNQPQHF
TGTGCCACCAGCAGAGACCTGACTGATAATCAGCCCCAGCATTTT
>15|.|TRBJ1-5|TRBV6-2/TRBV6-3|.
CASSGTAGPNQPQHF
TGTGCCAGCAGTGGCACCGCGGGGCCCAATCAGCCCCAGCATTTT
>18|once|TRBJ1-5|TRBV7-5|.
CAIGEGQGRGRCNQPQHF
TGTGCCATCGGGGAAGGACAGGGGAGGGGCCGATGCAATCAGCCCCAGCATTTT
>18|.|TRBJ1-4|TRBV3-1/TRBV3-2|.
CASSQDIQGALGNEKLFF
TGTGCCAGCAGCCAAGATATCCAGGGTGCCTTAGGTAATGAAAAACTGTTTTTT
>14|.|TRBJ2-3|TRBV5-1|TRBD2
CASSSGLATDTQYF
TGCGCCAGCAGCTCGGGACTAGCCACAGATACGCAGTATTTT
>11|.|TRBJ2-7|TRBV10-3|.
CAIGGSYEQYF
TGTGCCATCGGGGGGTCCTACGAGCAGTACTTC
>15|.|TRBJ2-1|TRBV7-8|TRBD2
CASSILSGLAYGQFF
TGTGCCAGCAGCATTCTATCGGGACTAGCGTATGGGCAGTTCTTC
>14|.|TRBJ1-2|TRBV27|.
CASSFRREGDGYTF
TGTGCCAGCAGTTTCCGGAGGGAGGGAGATGGCTACACCTTC
>16|once|TRBJ2-5|TRBV9|TRBD2
CASSVAPGLAGRTQYF
TGTGCCAGCAGCGTAGCACCGGGACTAGCGGGGAGGACCCAGTACTTC
>14|.|TRBJ1-2|TRBV28|.
CASSLYGVTYGYTF
TGTGCCAGCAGTTTATATGGAGTCACCTATGGCTACACCTTC
>18|.|TRBJ1-6|TRBV27|TRBD1
CASSLQTGFYSYNSPLHF
TGTGCCAGCAGTCTACAGACAGGGTTTTATTCCTATAATTCACCCCTCCACTTT
>12|.|TRBJ2-5|TRBV7-9|TRBD2
CAFGEGSETQYF
TGTGCCTTCGGGGAGGGGTCAGAGACCCAGTACTTC
>14|.|TRBJ1-2|TRBV24-1|.
CATSGGNWGYGYTF
TGTGCCACCAGTGGGGGCAATTGGGGCTATGGCTACACCTTC
>15|.|TRBJ1-2|TRBV13|.
CASSLPSEGNYGYTF
TGTGCCAGCAGCTTACCTTCGGAGGGGAACTATGGCTACACCTTC
>16|.|TRBJ2-3|TRBV11-2|TRBD2
CASSLGLAGNTDTQYF
TGTGCCAGCAGCTTGGGGCTAGCGGGGAACACAGATACGCAGTATTTT
>14|.|TRBJ2-7|TRBV5-1|TRBD1
CASSLMTGGNEQYF
TGCGCCAGCAGCTTGATGACAGGGGGGAACGAGCAGTACTTC
>14|.|TRBJ2-1|TRBV29-1|TRBD2
CSGVPSGAYNEQFF
TGCAGCGGGGTACCTAGCGGGGCATACAATGAGCAGTTCTTC
>14|once|TRBJ1-3|TRBV19|.
CASRDSDRRNTIYF
TGTGCCAGTAGGGACAGCGACCGTCGAAACACCATATATTTT
>14|.|TRBJ1-1|TRBV19|.
CASRGRTRSTEAFF
TGTGCCAGTCGTGGGAGGACGAGGAGCACTGAAGCTTTCTTT
>10|.|TRBJ1-2|TRBV6-5|.
CASGGGGYTF
TGTGCCAGCGGCGGGGGTGGCTACACCTTC
>14|few|TRBJ1-1|TRBV29-1|.
CSVAQGQGYTEAFF
TGCAGCGTAGCACAAGGGCAGGGGTACACTGAAGCTTTCTTT
>18|.|TRBJ1-2|TRBV19|.
CASSIARGTSNEERGYTF
TGTGCCAGTAGTATAGCCCGTGGGACAAGTAATGAGGAAAGGGGCTACACCTTC
>16|.|TRBJ2-7|TRBV4-3|TRBD1
CASSQRTGLSSYEQYF
TGCGCCAGCAGCCAACGGACAGGGCTATCCTCCTACGAGCAGTACTTC
>16|.|TRBJ2-7|TRBV9|TRBD2
CASSSRTSGGNYEQYF
TGTGCCAGCAGCTCGCGGACTAGCGGGGGGAACTACGAGCAGTACTTC
>11|once|TRBJ1-1|TRBV7-9|.
CASISSTEAFF
TGTGCCAGCATCTCCAGCACTGAAGCTTTCTTT
>17|.|TRBJ1-5|TRBV28|.
CASRPLGSGLYHQPQHF
TGTGCCAGCAGGCCACTCGGGTCGGGACTTTATCATCAGCCCCAGCATTTT
>14|.|TRBJ1-1|TRBV3-1/TRBV3-2|.
CASSYGVPNGEAFF
TGTGCCAGCAGCTACGGGGTTCCCAACGGGGAAGCTTTCTTT
>19|.|TRBJ2-2|TRBV5-1|TRBD1
CASSLNPRTGVGNTGELFF
TGCGCCAGCAGCTTGAACCCAAGGACAGGGGTCGGGAACACCGGGGAGCTGTTTTTT
>15|.|TRBJ1-5|TRBV2|TRBD1
CASIGWDRDNQPQHF
TGTGCCAGCATTGGCTGGGACAGGGACAATCAGCCCCAGCATTTT
>16|.|TRBJ1-6|TRBV28|TRBD1
CASITPGQGDNSPLHF
TGTGCCAGCATCACCCCGGGACAGGGCGATAATTCACCCCTCCACTTT
>14|.|TRBJ1-6|TRBV27|.
CASSLGGYNSPLHF
TGTGCCAGCAGTTTGGGGGGATATAATTCACCCCTCCACTTT
>15|.|TRBJ2-3|TRBV27|.
CASSLGGTRTDTQYF
TGTGCCAGCAGTTTAGGAGGAACTCGCACAGATACGCAGTATTTT
>15|.|TRBJ2-2|TRBV5-1|TRBD2
CASRPGTSGTGELFF
TGCGCCAGCAGACCTGGGACTAGCGGAACCGGGGAGCTGTTTTTT
>12|.|TRBJ2-7|TRBV5-4|TRBD2
CASSPGGYEQYF
TGTGCCAGCAGCCCGGGAGGCTACGAGCAGTACTTC
>14|.|TRBJ2-7|TRBV19|.
CASSMAGFPYEQYF
TGTGCCAGTAGTATGGCCGGGTTCCCCTACGAGCAGTACTTC
>15|.|TRBJ2-3|TRBV21-1|.
CASSHRVAGIDTQYF
TGTGCCAGCAGCCACCGGGTAGCGGGAATAGATACGCAGTATTTT
>17|.|TRBJ1-1|TRBV5-1|TRBD1
CASRNGQGVGGHPEAFF
TGCGCCAGCAGAAACGGACAGGGGGTAGGAGGGCACCCTGAAGCTTTCTTT
>16|.|TRBJ2-5|TRBV5-6|TRBD1
CASSSPGQGWRETQYF
TGTGCCAGCAGCAGCCCGGGACAGGGATGGCGGGAGACCCAGTACTTC
>13|.|TRBJ1-3|TRBV7-9|.
CASSVRLGNTIYF
TGTGCCAGCAGCGTCAGGCTCGGAAACACCATATATTTT
>13|few|TRBJ1-2|TRBV18|TRBD1
CASSPGQNYGYTF
TGTGCCAGCTCACCGGGACAGAACTATGGCTACACCTTC
>13|.|TRBJ2-7|TRBV29-1|TRBD1
CSVAGQAAYEQYF
TGCAGCGTTGCGGGACAGGCCGCCTACGAGCAGTACTTC
>16|.|TRBJ2-5|TRBV3-1/TRBV3-2|TRBD2
CASSSRAGGIQETQYF
TGTGCCAGCAGCTCCCGGGCGGGGGGGATTCAAGAGACCCAGTACTTC
>14|.|TRBJ1-4|TRBV2|TRBD1
CASSAGQGGGKLFF
TGTGCCAGCAGTGCGGGACAGGGAGGCGGAAAACTGTTTTTT
>17|.|TRBJ2-5|TRBV19|.
CASSITAVAGLQETQYF
TGTGCCAGTAGTATAACAGCCGTGGCGGGGCTACAAGAGACCCAGTACTTC
>15|.|TRBJ1-6|TRBV6-5|.
CASSYGGTLNSPLHF
TGTGCCAGCAGTTACGGAGGGACCCTTAATTCACCCCTCCACTTT
>13|.|TRBJ2-2|TRBV12-3/TRBV12-4|TRBD1
CAFRQGSTGELFF
TGTGCCTTTAGACAGGGGAGCACCGGGGAGCTGTTTTTT
>12|.|TRBJ1-2|TRBV28|.
CASSLQRGGYTF
TGTGCCAGCAGTTTACAGAGGGGGGGCTACACCTTC
>14|.|TRBJ1-6|TRBV19|.
CASKGPGVNSPLHF
TGTGCCAGTAAGGGCCCAGGGGTAAATTCACCCCTCCACTTT